Each of the 23 T cell receptor beta chains below was sequenced from the same sample in a study of control samples from healthy donors and cancer patients. The data were produced by immunoSEQ multiplex PCR, yet TCRdb's version contains in-frame clones alone and is incomplete. The sample includes 140,000 to 150,000 clones, about 91% of them seen just once. The source material was blood. Source of these receptors: a man aged 25-45 years in good health.

The V gene is TRBV7-9, the J gene TRBJ1-3; possible D gene TRBD1, 6 bases. This CDR3 contains 17 residues. Germline CDR1 and CDR2: SEHNR and FQNEAQ (reference sequence). With 0 bases removed from V and 2 bases from J, the gap between germline ends came to 14 bases. CDR3 in DNA: TGTGCCAGCAGCTTAGCATTACAGGGTGCAGCTGGAAACACCATATATTTT. Protein sequence: CASSLALQGAAGNTIYF.

The chain combines TRBV24-1 with TRBJ1-5, with a tentative D call TRBD1 (5 bases). Germline CDR1 KGHDR, CDR2 SFDVKD. The ends were cut back, 3 bases at V and 0 bases at J, with 14 bases in the middle. The CDR3 is made up of 17 amino acids. DNA for the CDR3: TGTGCCACCAGTGATACCAGGGCAGGAAATAGCAATCAGCCCCAGCATTTT. Its translation is CATSDTRAGNSNQPQHF.

This clone occurred once. This rearrangement joins TRBV5-1 to TRBJ2-5; a possible D gene is TRBD2 (5 bases). CDR1 and CDR2 from the germline V gene are SGHRS and YFSETQ. The length of the CDR3 is 14 residues. V was trimmed by 0 bases and J by 4 bases, leaving 10 bases between them. This CDR3 is CASSLGQAGETQYF. DNA for the CDR3: TGCGCCAGCAGCTTGGGTCAGGCGGGAGAGACCCAGTACTTC.

The V and J genes are TRBV5-4 and TRBJ2-1; 12 bases fit TRBD2. From germline, CDR1 is SGHNT and CDR2 YYREEE (reference sequence). With V trimmed by 0 bases and J by 7 bases, 5 bases remained unmatched. This CDR3 contains 16 residues. The CDR3 loop is CASSLGLAGGRNEQFF. The CDR3 nucleotides are TGTGCCAGCAGCTTGGGGCTAGCGGGGGGGCGTAATGAGCAGTTCTTC.

This chain connects TRBV5-5 to TRBJ2-3; perhaps TRBD2 as D (5 bases). Trimming removed 4 bases from V and 2 bases from J, with 11 bases in between. The CDR3 consists of 14 residues. From germline, CDR1 is SGHKS and CDR2 YYEKEE (reference sequence). The CDR3 here is CASSLGRDTDTQYF. As DNA, the CDR3 is TGTGCCAGCAGCCTCGGACGGGACACAGATACGCAGTATTTT.

The CDR3 spells CASSNSGTGGYEQYF. The CDR3 DNA follows: TGTGCCAGCAGCAACTCCGGGACAGGGGGCTACGAGCAGTACTTC. The chain has TRBV28 and TRBJ2-7; 11 bases line up with TRBD1. The CDR3 is 15 residues long. With V trimmed by 6 bases and J by 3 bases, 7 bases remained unmatched. Germline assignment: CDR1 MDHEN and CDR2 SYDVKM.

V and J are TRBV28 and TRBJ1-6; 7 bases match TRBD1. Germline V gives CDR1 MDHEN, CDR2 SYDVKM. V shed 6 bases, J shed 6 bases, and the junction held 8 bases outside the gene matches. This CDR3 is 15 amino acids long. The CDR3 DNA reads as TGTGCCAGCAGGTCGACAGGGTTTCCTAATTCACCCCTCCACTTT. This sequence encodes CASRSTGFPNSPLHF.

The rearrangement links TRBV27 to TRBJ1-1; D is uncertain. The CDR3 contains 15 residues. V shed 4 bases and J shed 0 bases, with 12 bases lying between them. CDR1 and CDR2 from the germline V gene are MNHEY and SMNVEV (reference sequence). CDR3 nucleotides: TGTGCCAGCAGTTACGGCGCCCGCATGAACACTGAAGCTTTCTTT. This codes for CASSYGARMNTEAFF.

CDR3 protein: CASSPLGSRPSSYNEQFF. The CDR3 nucleotides read TGTGCCAGCAGCCCCTTAGGGTCTCGGCCCAGCTCCTACAATGAGCAGTTCTTC. The genes are TRBV13 and TRBJ2-1, with D uncertain. Trimming pared 5 bases from V and 0 bases from J, leaving 20 bases between. Per the germline V gene, CDR1 is PRHDT and CDR2 is FYEKMQ (reference sequence). There are 18 residues in the CDR3.

The chain has TRBV9 and TRBJ2-1; D may be TRBD1 (6 bases). The V gene lost 0 bases and the J gene lost 9 bases, with 16 bases spanning the gap. Germline CDR1 SGDLS, CDR2 YYNGEE. This CDR3 has 15 amino acids. The CDR3 nucleotides read TGTGCCAGCAGCGTAGCCTACTGGACAGAGGGTGAGCAGTTCTTC. Protein: CASSVAYWTEGEQFF.

The V call is TRBV4-2, the J call TRBJ1-1, with D uncertain. The germline V gene encodes CDR1 LGHNA and CDR2 YNFKEQ. Trimming shortened V by 4 bases and J by 5 bases, and 11 bases separated the two germline ends. The CDR3 length is 13 residues. As DNA, the CDR3 is TGTGCCAGCAGCCCGAAGCCGGGTACTGAAGCTTTCTTT. Translated, it gives CASSPKPGTEAFF.

This clone came up once. The gene calls are TRBV28 and TRBJ1-3; a weak D match, TRBD1 (5 bases). CDR1 and CDR2 from the germline V gene are MDHEN and SYDVKM. The CDR3 covers 13 residues. V lost 5 bases and J 4 bases, leaving 9 bases between the germline ends. The CDR3 DNA sequence: TGTGCCAGCAGTAGCCAGGGAGGAAACACCATATATTTT. It yields the protein CASSSQGGNTIYF.

The V and J genes are TRBV19 and TRBJ1-5; TRBD1 matches 10 bases. Unmatched junction bases numbered 8, after V lost 6 bases and J lost 6 bases. Per germline, CDR1 LNHDA and CDR2 SQIVND (reference sequence). The CDR3 length is 15 residues. The CDR3 DNA follows: TGTGCCAGTAGGACCGGGACAGGGGTCACTCAGCCCCAGCATTTT. Translated, it gives CASRTGTGVTQPQHF.

J is TRBJ2-7 and V is TRBV18, with 9 bases lining up with TRBD1. Germline CDR1 is KGHSH and CDR2 is LQKENI. There are 15 residues in the CDR3. J gave up 4 bases and V 3 bases, and 7 bases lay outside the gene matches. The CDR3 reads CASSPLGTGRYEQYF. The CDR3 nucleotides read TGTGCCAGCTCACCTCTGGGGACAGGGAGGTACGAGCAGTACTTC.

The V and J genes are TRBV6-5 and TRBJ1-2; weak D call: TRBD1 (5 bases). The CDR3 totals 11 residues. V lost 6 bases to trimming and J lost 4 bases, with 6 bases between them. Germline V gene sequence: CDR1 MNHEY, CDR2 SVGAGI. The CDR3 loop is CASSQGYGYTF. CDR3 DNA: TGTGCCAGCAGCCAGGGCTATGGCTACACCTTC.

The table lists this clone with a count of one. The chain uses TRBV18 and TRBJ1-1, with a tentative D call TRBD1 (6 bases). The V and J ends lost 1 base and 1 base respectively, with 13 bases between them. The CDR3 loop spans 16 amino acids. CDR1 is KGHSH, CDR2 LQKENI, per germline. This chain's CDR3 is CASSPRDTTSNTEAFF. The CDR3 nucleotides are TGTGCCAGCTCACCACGGGACACCACTTCGAACACTGAAGCTTTCTTT. Full variable domain (remainder filled in from reference TRBV18 and TRBJ1-1): NAGVMQNPRHLVRRRGQEARLRCSPMKGHSHVYWYRQLPEEGLKFMVYLQKENIIDESGMPKERFSAEFPKEGPSILRIQQVVRGDSAAYFCASSPRDTTSNTEAFFGQGTRLTVV.

The chain links TRBV7-9 to TRBJ1-6; D remains ambiguous. Per germline, CDR1 SEHNR and CDR2 FQNEAQ (reference sequence). V was shortened by 1 base and J by 7 bases, with 5 bases between the two germline ends. The CDR3 is 13 amino acids. CDR3 amino acids: CASSLDGNSPLHF. CDR3 nucleotides: TGTGCCAGCAGCTTAGACGGGAATTCACCCCTCCACTTT.

The CDR3 DNA reads TGTGCCAGCAGTGAACTGGAAAGGCCCCGGGGTGGCTACACCTTC. This codes for CASSELERPRGGYTF. The chain combines TRBV6-1 with TRBJ1-2; the D is unclear. The CDR3 extends over 15 amino acids. CDR1 is MNHNS and CDR2 is SASEGT in the germline V gene. V was cut by 2 bases and J by 7 bases, with 17 bases left in between.

The V call is TRBV10-2, the J call TRBJ1-1; weak D call: TRBD1 (5 bases). The CDR3 has 14 amino acids. From germline, CDR1 is WSHSY and CDR2 SAAADI. The V and J ends lost 6 bases and 5 bases respectively, with 16 bases between them. CDR3 sequence: CASRAQGRETEAFF. In DNA, the CDR3 is TGCGCCAGCAGGGCCCAGGGAAGAGAGACTGAAGCTTTCTTT.

The chain joins TRBV28 to TRBJ1-2; 12 nucleotides align to TRBD1. This CDR3 comprises 14 residues. With V trimmed by 3 bases and J by 8 bases, 4 bases remained unmatched. Per the germline V gene, CDR1 is MDHEN and CDR2 is SYDVKM. CDR3 sequence reads: CASSFGTGGLGYTF. The CDR3 nucleotides read TGTGCCAGCAGTTTCGGGACAGGGGGCCTGGGCTACACCTTC.

The genes are TRBV6-1 and TRBJ1-2, with no clear D. Between the trimmed V and J ends, which lost 1 base and 4 bases, there was a span of 13 bases. The CDR3 is made up of 15 amino acids. The germline V gene has CDR1 MNHNS and CDR2 SASEGT. CDR3 DNA sequence: TGTGCCAGCAGTGAAGTCGGGTACGCGGGCTATGGCTACACCTTC. It translates to CASSEVGYAGYGYTF.

The CDR3 spells CASSRLGQSTNYGYTF. For the CDR3, the DNA is TGTGCCAGCAGCCGTCTTGGGCAGTCTACTAACTATGGCTACACCTTC. The chain couples TRBV28 to TRBJ1-2; D gene unclear. Germline loops: CDR1 MDHEN, CDR2 SYDVKM. This CDR3 has 16 residues. Trimming took 6 bases from V and 0 from J, leaving 17 bases between them.

This chain connects TRBV30 to TRBJ2-1; TRBD2 matches at 10 bases. J was trimmed by 6 bases and V by 0 bases; bases with no gene match: 5. The CDR3 is 15 residues long. Germline V gene data show CDR1 as GTSNPN and CDR2 as SVGIG (reference sequence). DNA of the CDR3: TGTGCCTGGAGTGTACTAGCGGGGAAGGTCAATGAGCAGTTCTTC. Its protein is CAWSVLAGKVNEQFF.